This T cell receptor beta chain was recorded in a study of shared clonotypes between healthy human individuals. Whole-study results and caveats: Several donors held roughly 5% of naive CD4 clonotypes in common. Compared with memory subsets, naive subsets generally had larger estimated richness.

About this clone itself: Its antigen is undetermined.

Each subset's genomic DNA was split evenly across several immunoSEQ plates. The DNA input per sorted-subset replicate PCR was roughly 0.2 ug, corresponding to 30,000 or so T cell genomes. Repertoires were generated with immunoSEQ multiplex PCR, while TCRdb's copy carries only in-frame clones and drops some. The table records approximately 2.4 million clones, 90% to 97% of them present only once. Germline CDR1 KGHSH, CDR2 LQKENI. The CDR3 spans 15 residues. J lost 3 bases, V lost 4 bases, and 6 bases had no gene match. The clonotype was recovered from a young man in good health. The sample consisted of naive CD4+ T cells sorted from blood. The subset denotes: CD45RA+ positively selected. This chain joins TRBV18 and TRBJ1-1; TRBD1 matches at 9 bases. CDR3 in DNA: TGTGCCAGCTCACGCAGGACAGGGGAGGACACTGAAGCTTTCTTT. Protein product: CASSRRTGEDTEAFF.